Following are 15 T cell receptor beta chains from one sample sequenced in a study of spatial heterogeneity in lung cancer. TCRdb ran MiXCR on the 5' RACE reads and lists one entry per CDR3 protein. The sample yields about 85,000 distinct CDR3 sequences, approximately 20% seen once. Indicated time point: sample taken at primary tumor resection. Sequencing covered unsorted whole RNA taken from tumor, nontumor lung or frozen PBMC. The sample in question was PBMCs, obtained at surgery. These receptors were collected from a male donor with early-stage non-small cell lung cancer.

There are a few counts of this clonotype. The rearrangement joins TRBV6-5 to TRBJ1-1, with D unresolved. The CDR3 spans 13 residues. The germline CDR1 and CDR2 sequences are MNHEY and SVGAGI. Trimming cost V 5 bases and J 4 bases, with 11 bases left between them. CDR3 amino acids: CASSMQAGTEAFF. For the CDR3, the DNA is TGTGCCAGCAGTATGCAGGCGGGCACTGAAGCTTTCTTT.

This rearrangement joins TRBV10-3 to TRBJ2-4, with 7 bases fitting TRBD1. Germline V gene data show CDR1 as ENHRY and CDR2 as SYGVKD. The CDR3 contains 15 residues. Trimming removed 6 bases from V and 5 bases from J; junction bases left unmatched: 10. Here the CDR3 reads CAISQPTGSQNIQYF. In nucleotides, the CDR3 is TGTGCCATCAGCCAACCGACAGGGTCCCAAAACATTCAGTACTTC.

This chain connects TRBV19 to TRBJ1-4; D gene uncertain. The CDR3 totals 16 residues. V lost 6 bases and J 0 bases, leaving 14 bases between the germline ends. Germline CDR1 and CDR2: LNHDA and SQIVND (reference sequence). Written as DNA, the CDR3 is TGTGCCAGTAGCGTAACAAGCTATCCAACTAATGAAAAACTGTTTTTT. It specifies CASSVTSYPTNEKLFF.

The table lists this clonotype with many counts. The junction departs from the called germline gene at one end, perhaps through a read error. The gene calls are TRBV7-9 and TRBJ1-1; TRBD1 agrees at 10 bases. The CDR3 covers 12 residues. Germline values: CDR1 SEHNR, CDR2 FQNEAQ (reference sequence). For the CDR3, the DNA is TGTGCCAGCAGCCTCCGACAGGGGGCTTTACGCTTT. It codes for CASSLRQGALRF.

The table lists this clonotype with many counts. The chain is built from TRBV5-1 and TRBJ1-1; D call uncertain. The CDR3 runs to 12 residues. V was clipped by 4 bases and J by 9 bases, with 13 bases between them. The germline V gene has CDR1 SGHRS and CDR2 YFSETQ. The CDR3 reads CASSPVGLKAFF. The CDR3, as DNA: TGCGCCAGCAGCCCTGTAGGACTCAAAGCTTTCTTT.

This clonotype has only a few counts. The chain links TRBV6-9 to TRBJ2-1; the D is unclear. V was shortened by 7 bases and J by 14 bases, with 15 bases between the two germline ends. CDR1 is MNHGY, CDR2 SVAAGI, per germline. The CDR3 has 11 amino acids. CDR3 protein: CASTLPRTEFF. The CDR3 DNA reads as TGTGCCAGCACCTTACCCCGGACGGAGTTCTTC.

V is TRBV7-6 and J is TRBJ2-7; 9 bases fit TRBD2. The length of the CDR3 is 14 residues. The trim removed 5 bases at V and 3 bases at J, leaving 5 bases unmatched. The germline gives CDR1 SGHVS, CDR2 FNYEAQ. CDR3 DNA: TGTGCCAGCAGCCTTAGCGGGAGAGGCTACGAGCAGTACTTC. This translates into CASSLSGRGYEQYF.

This chain connects TRBV28 to TRBJ1-5; D is undetermined. The CDR3 extends over 15 amino acids. V dropped 1 base and J dropped 2 bases, with 9 bases sitting between them. Germline CDR1 and CDR2: MDHEN and SYDVKM. The DNA for the CDR3 is TGTGCCAGCAGTTTATTTGGGAGAGGCAATCAGCCCCAGCATTTT. Translated: CASSLFGRGNQPQHF.

This clonotype was recorded at least ten times. The rearrangement joins TRBV20-1 to TRBJ2-7, with 14 bases lining up with TRBD2. CDR1 and CDR2 from the germline V gene are DFQATT and SNEGSKA (reference sequence). The CDR3 is made up of 18 amino acids. Trimming removed 0 bases from V and 3 bases from J; junction bases left unmatched: 10. In DNA, the CDR3 is TGCAGTGCTAGAGATGAGACAGGGACTAGCGGGAGTTACTACGAGCAGTACTTC. Its protein is CSARDETGTSGSYYEQYF.

The chain recombines TRBV6-5 with TRBJ1-2; TRBD1 matches 7 bases. Germline V lookup: CDR1 MNHEY, CDR2 SVGAGI. The CDR3 is 13 residues long. The V segment lost 5 bases and the J segment 8 bases; nucleotides outside the gene matches: 8. CDR3 nucleotide sequence: TGTGCCAGCAGTCGGACAGGCCGCACAGGCTACACCTTC. Encoded protein: CASSRTGRTGYTF.

This clonotype was counted a few times. The chain combines TRBV28 with TRBJ1-5; TRBD1 is a possible D gene (6 bases). The germline V gene encodes CDR1 MDHEN and CDR2 SYDVKM. CDR3 length: 15 residues. V was shortened by 2 bases and J by 3 bases, with 11 bases between the two germline ends. This CDR3 reads CASSLGGDANQPQHF. Here the CDR3 DNA reads TGTGCCAGCAGTTTAGGGGGCGATGCCAATCAGCCCCAGCATTTT.

This clonotype came up a few times. The chain carries TRBV5-1 and TRBJ2-3; tentatively, D is TRBD2 (7 bases). The V gene lost 6 bases and the J gene lost 1 base, with 24 bases spanning the gap. The CDR3 covers 18 residues. The germline gives CDR1 SGHRS, CDR2 YFSETQ. CDR3 sequence reads: CASTNHVLGGPGTDTQYF. CDR3 sequence (DNA): TGCGCCAGCACCAACCACGTACTCGGGGGGCCGGGCACAGATACGCAGTATTTT. Based on the CDR3 plus reference TRBV5-1 and TRBJ2-3, the full variable domain is KAGVTQTPRYLIKTRGQQVTLSCSPISGHRSVSWYQQTPGQGLQFLFEYFSETQRNKGNFPGRFSGRQFSNSRSEMNVSTLELGDSALYLCASTNHVLGGPGTDTQYFGPGTRLTVL.

About this clonotype itself: Given the absence of the conserved phenylalanine or tryptophan at the CDR3 end, a read error is likely. The chain links TRBV6-4 to TRBJ2-3; 9 bases align to TRBD2. V lost 7 bases, J lost 4 bases, and 6 bases stayed unmatched. The CDR3 has 14 amino acids. The V gene's germline CDR1 is MRHNA and CDR2 SNTAGT. CDR3 DNA: TGTGCCAGCAAGAGCGGGAGGAACGCAGATACGCAGTATTCT. It yields the protein CASKSGRNADTQYS.

This clonotype has only a few counts. The gene calls are TRBV7-3 and TRBJ2-1; 7 bases match TRBD2. V lost 0 bases and J lost 3; bases outside the gene matches: 2. Germline loops: CDR1 SGHTA, CDR2 FQGTGA. The CDR3 has 15 residues. The DNA of the CDR3 is TGTGCCAGCAGCTTAACCTTAGCGGGCTACAATGAGCAGTTCTTC. Amino acids: CASSLTLAGYNEQFF.

This clonotype has a count of ten or more. The J gene is TRBJ2-7, the V gene TRBV28, with TRBD1 as a possible D gene (5 bases). This CDR3 has 14 residues. Deletions cut 5 bases from V and 1 base from J, with 12 bases between. Germline V gene lookup returns CDR1 MDHEN and CDR2 SYDVKM. This CDR3 is CASSTPTASYEQYF. CDR3 in DNA: TGTGCCAGCAGTACCCCGACAGCATCCTACGAGCAGTACTTC.